This T cell receptor (beta chain) appears in the sequencing data of a study of control samples from healthy donors and cancer patients. There are 13 residues in the CDR3. Unmatched junction bases numbered 6, after V lost 4 bases and J lost 12 bases. Germline CDR1 SGHRS, CDR2 YFSETQ. Repertoires were generated with immunoSEQ multiplex PCR, while TCRdb's copy carries only in-frame clones and drops some. The data contain about 170,000 clones, 80% to 95% of them singletons. Material: blood. This rearrangement joins TRBV5-1 to TRBJ1-4; 10 bases map to TRBD1. The source of this sequence is a woman aged 40 to 49 in good health. CDR3 bases: TGCGCCAGCAGCCTGGGGACAGGGGAGGAACTGTTTTTT. Translating it yields CASSLGTGEELFF.